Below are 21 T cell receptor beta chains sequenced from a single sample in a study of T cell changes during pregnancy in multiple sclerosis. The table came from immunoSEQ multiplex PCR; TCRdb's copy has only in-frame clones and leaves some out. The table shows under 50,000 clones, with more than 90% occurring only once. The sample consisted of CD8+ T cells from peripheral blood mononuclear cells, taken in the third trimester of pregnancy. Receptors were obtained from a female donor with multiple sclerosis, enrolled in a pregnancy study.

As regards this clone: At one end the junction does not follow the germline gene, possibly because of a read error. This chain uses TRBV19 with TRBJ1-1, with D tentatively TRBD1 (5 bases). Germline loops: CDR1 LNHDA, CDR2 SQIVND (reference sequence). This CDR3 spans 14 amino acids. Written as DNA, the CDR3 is TGTGCCAGTAGTACACAGGTGGTGAACGCTGAAGCTTTCTTT. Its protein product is CASSTQVVNAEAFF.

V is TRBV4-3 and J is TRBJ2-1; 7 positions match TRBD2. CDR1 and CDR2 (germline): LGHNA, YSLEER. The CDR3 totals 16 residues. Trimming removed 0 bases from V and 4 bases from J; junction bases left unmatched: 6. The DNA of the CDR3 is TGCGCCAGCAGCCAAGATTTAAGCGGGGAGTACAATGAGCAGTTCTTC. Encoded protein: CASSQDLSGEYNEQFF.

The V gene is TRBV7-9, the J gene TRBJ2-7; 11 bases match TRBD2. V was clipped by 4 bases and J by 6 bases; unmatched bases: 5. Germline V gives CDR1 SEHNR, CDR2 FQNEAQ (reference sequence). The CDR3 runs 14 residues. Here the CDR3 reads CASSSTSGSTEQYF. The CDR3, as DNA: TGTGCCAGCAGCTCTACTAGCGGGAGTACCGAGCAGTACTTC.

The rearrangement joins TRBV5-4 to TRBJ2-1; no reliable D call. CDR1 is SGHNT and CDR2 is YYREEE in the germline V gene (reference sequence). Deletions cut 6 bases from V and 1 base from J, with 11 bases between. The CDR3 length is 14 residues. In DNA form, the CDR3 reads TGTGCCAGCACGACCTCCGGGTCCTACAATGAGCAGTTCTTC. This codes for CASTTSGSYNEQFF.

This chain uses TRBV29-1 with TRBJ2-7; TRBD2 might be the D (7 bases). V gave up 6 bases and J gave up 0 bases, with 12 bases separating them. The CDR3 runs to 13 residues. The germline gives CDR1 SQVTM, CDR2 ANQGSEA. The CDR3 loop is CSVQGLSSYEQYF. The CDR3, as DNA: TGCAGCGTACAGGGACTAAGCTCCTACGAGCAGTACTTC.

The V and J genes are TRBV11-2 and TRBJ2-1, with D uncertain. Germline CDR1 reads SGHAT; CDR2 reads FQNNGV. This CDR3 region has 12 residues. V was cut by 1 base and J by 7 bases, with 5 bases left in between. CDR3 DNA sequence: TGTGCCAGCAGCTTAGGTCAGAATGAGCAGTTCTTC. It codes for CASSLGQNEQFF.

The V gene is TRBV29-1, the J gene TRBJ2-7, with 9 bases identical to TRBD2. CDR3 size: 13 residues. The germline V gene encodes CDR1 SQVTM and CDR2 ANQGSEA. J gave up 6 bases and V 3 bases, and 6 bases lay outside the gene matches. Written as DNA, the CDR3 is TGCAGCGTTGATGATAGCGGGAGTCGCGAGCAGTACTTC. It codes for CSVDDSGSREQYF.

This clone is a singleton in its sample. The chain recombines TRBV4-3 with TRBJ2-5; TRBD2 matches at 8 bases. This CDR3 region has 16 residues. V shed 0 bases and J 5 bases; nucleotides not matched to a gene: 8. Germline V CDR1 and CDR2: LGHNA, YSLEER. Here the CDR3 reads CASSQDLAGGPETQYF. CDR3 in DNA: TGCGCCAGCAGCCAAGATCTGGCGGGAGGTCCGGAGACCCAGTACTTC.

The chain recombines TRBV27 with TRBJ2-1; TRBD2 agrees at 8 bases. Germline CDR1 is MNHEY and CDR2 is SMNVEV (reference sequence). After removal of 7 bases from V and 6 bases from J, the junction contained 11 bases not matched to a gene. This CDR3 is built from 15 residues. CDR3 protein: CASTTGTSGGNEQFF. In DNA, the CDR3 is TGTGCCAGCACCACTGGGACTAGTGGCGGCAATGAGCAGTTCTTC.

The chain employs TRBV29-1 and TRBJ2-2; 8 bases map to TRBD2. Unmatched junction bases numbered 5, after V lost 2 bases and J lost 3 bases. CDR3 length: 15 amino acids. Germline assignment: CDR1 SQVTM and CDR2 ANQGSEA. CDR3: CSVERAGVHTGELFF. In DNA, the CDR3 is TGCAGCGTTGAAAGAGCGGGAGTTCACACCGGGGAGCTGTTTTTT.

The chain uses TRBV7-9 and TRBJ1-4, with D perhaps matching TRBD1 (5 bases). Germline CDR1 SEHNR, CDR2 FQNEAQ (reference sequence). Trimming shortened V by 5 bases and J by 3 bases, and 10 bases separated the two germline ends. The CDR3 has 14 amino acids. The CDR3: CASSIDSSNEKLFF. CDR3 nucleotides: TGTGCCAGCAGCATCGACAGTTCTAATGAAAAACTGTTTTTT.

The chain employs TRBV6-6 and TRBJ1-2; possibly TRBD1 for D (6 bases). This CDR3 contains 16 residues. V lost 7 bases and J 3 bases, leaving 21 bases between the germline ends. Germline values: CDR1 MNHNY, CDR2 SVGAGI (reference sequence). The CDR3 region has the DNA TGTGCCAGCACCCAACAGGGAGGGGAGTTACACTATGGCTACACCTTC. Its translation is CASTQQGGELHYGYTF.

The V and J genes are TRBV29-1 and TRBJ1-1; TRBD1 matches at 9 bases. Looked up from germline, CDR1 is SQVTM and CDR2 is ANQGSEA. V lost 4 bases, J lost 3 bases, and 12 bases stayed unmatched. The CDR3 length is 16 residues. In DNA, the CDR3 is TGCAGCGTTGCAGGCAATACAGGGGGCTTCTACACTGAAGCTTTCTTT. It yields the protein CSVAGNTGGFYTEAFF.

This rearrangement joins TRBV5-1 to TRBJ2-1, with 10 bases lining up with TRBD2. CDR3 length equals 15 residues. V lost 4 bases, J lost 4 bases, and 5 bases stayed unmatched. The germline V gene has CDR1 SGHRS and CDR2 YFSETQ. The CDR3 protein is CASSPASGGYNEQFF. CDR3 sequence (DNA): TGCGCCAGCAGCCCAGCTAGCGGGGGATACAATGAGCAGTTCTTC.

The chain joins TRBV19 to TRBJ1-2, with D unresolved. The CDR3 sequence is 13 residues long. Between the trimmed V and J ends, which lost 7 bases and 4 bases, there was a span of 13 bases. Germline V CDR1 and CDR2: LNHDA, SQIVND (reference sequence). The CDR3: CASIGRQVYGYTF. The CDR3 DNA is TGTGCCAGTATCGGTCGGCAGGTCTATGGCTACACCTTC.

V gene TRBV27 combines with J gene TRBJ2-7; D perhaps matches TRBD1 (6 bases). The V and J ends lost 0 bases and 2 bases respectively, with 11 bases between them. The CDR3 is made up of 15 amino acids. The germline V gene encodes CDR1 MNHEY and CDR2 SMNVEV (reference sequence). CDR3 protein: CASSLSTGLTYEQYF. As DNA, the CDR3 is TGTGCCAGCAGTTTATCTACAGGGTTGACCTACGAGCAGTACTTC.

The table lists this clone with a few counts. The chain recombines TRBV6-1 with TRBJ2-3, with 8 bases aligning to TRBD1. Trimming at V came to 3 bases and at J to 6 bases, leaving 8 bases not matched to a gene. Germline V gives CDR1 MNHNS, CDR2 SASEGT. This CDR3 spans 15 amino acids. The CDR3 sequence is CASSEVTGGFDTQYF. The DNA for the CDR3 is TGTGCCAGCAGTGAGGTAACAGGGGGTTTTGATACGCAGTATTTT.

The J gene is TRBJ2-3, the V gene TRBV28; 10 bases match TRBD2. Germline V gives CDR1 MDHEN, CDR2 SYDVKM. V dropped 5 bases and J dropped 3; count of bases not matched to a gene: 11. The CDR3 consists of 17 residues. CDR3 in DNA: TGTGCCAGCAGTCCCGACAAAAGCGGGAGGGGAACAGATACGCAGTATTTT. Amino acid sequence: CASSPDKSGRGTDTQYF.

CDR3 sequence: CATSRGLATDTQYF. Written as DNA, the CDR3 is TGTGCCACCAGCAGGGGACTAGCGACAGATACGCAGTATTTT. The chain employs TRBV15 and TRBJ2-3; 10 positions match TRBD2. V shed 3 bases, J shed 3 bases, and the junction held 0 bases outside the gene matches. CDR3 length equals 14 residues. CDR1 is LNHNV, CDR2 YYDKDF, per germline (reference sequence). Full variable domain (remainder filled in from reference TRBV15 and TRBJ2-3): DAMVIQNPRYQVTQFGKPVTLSCSQTLNHNVMYWYQQKSSQAPKLLFHYYDKDFNNEADTPDNFQSRRPNTSFCFLDIRSPGLGDTAMYLCATSRGLATDTQYFGPGTRLTVL.

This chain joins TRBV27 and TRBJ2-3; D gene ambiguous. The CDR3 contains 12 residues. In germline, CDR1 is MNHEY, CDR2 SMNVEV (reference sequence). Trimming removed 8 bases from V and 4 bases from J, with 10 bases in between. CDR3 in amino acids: CASGPPPDTQYF. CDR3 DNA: TGTGCCAGCGGCCCACCTCCAGATACGCAGTATTTT.

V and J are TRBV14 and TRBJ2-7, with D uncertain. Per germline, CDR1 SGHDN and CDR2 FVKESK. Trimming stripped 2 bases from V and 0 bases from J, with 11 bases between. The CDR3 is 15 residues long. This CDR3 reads CASSQRRVSSYEQYF. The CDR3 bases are TGTGCCAGCAGCCAACGGAGAGTTAGCTCCTACGAGCAGTACTTC. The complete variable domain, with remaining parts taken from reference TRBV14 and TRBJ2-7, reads EAGVTQFPSHSVIEKGQTVTLRCDPISGHDNLYWYRRVMGKEIKFLLHFVKESKQDESGMPNNRFLAERTGGTYSTLKVQPAELEDSGVYFCASSQRRVSSYEQYFGPGTRLTVT.